This is a list of T cell receptor beta chains from one sample in a study of blood T cell repertoires in COVID-19. Profiled with immunoSEQ multiplex PCR; TCRdb holds only in-frame clones, not every one. Here the sample spans about 48,000 clones, about 86% being singletons. The sample comprised PBMCs or T cells enriched from blood (not recorded which). These TCRs come from a woman in her forties or fifties who had recovered from COVID-19. The CDR3 runs from the conserved cysteine through the conserved F or W. Fields, in order: CDR3 protein, CDR3 DNA, D gene, V gene, clone size, J gene. D genes are given only for firm matches. Expanded clones are given a class, and other clones once, few, many or no size at all.

CASSGTDRGYTF | TGTGCCAGCAGCGGGACAGATAGGGGCTACACCTTC | TRBD1 | TRBV25-1 | few | TRBJ1-2
CASTLGYVGNTIYF | TGTGCCAGCACCTTAGGTTATGTTGGAAACACCATATATTTT | - | TRBV7-6 | - | TRBJ1-3
CASSAPSNLGGMFTEAFF | TGTGCCAGCAGCGCTCCGAGTAACCTCGGGGGGATGTTCACTGAAGCTTTCTTT | - | TRBV9 | - | TRBJ1-1
CASSLVPGQETQYF | TGTGCCAGCAGCTTAGTCCCAGGGCAAGAGACCCAGTACTTC | - | TRBV11-2 | - | TRBJ2-5
CASSIRDSRYEQYF | TGTGCCAGTAGTATTAGGGACAGCCGCTACGAGCAGTACTTC | TRBD1 | TRBV19 | - | TRBJ2-7
CASSQDLAGGNTIYF | TGCGCCAGCAGCCAAGACCTCGCGGGTGGAAACACCATATATTTT | - | TRBV4-3 | - | TRBJ1-3
CASGRGGVQTGELFF | TGTGCCAGCGGCCGGGGCGGGGTACAAACCGGGGAGCTGTTTTTT | - | TRBV28 | - | TRBJ2-2
CASSPGTSGRVEQYF | TGTGCCAGCAGCCCCGGGACTAGCGGGAGAGTGGAGCAGTACTTC | TRBD2 | TRBV6-2/TRBV6-3 | - | TRBJ2-7
CASSLGTGANQPQHF | TGTGCCAGCAGCTTAGGGACAGGGGCTAATCAGCCCCAGCATTTT | TRBD1 | TRBV7-9 | few | TRBJ1-5
CASSDWGDRVILFF | TGTGCCAGCAGTGATTGGGGGGACAGGGTAATTCTGTTTTTT | TRBD1 | TRBV2 | - | TRBJ2-2
CSVARGDEKLFF | TGCAGCGTTGCCAGGGGAGATGAAAAACTGTTTTTT | - | TRBV29-1 | few | TRBJ1-4
CASSIQGVASTDTQYF | TGTGCCAGCAGTATACAGGGTGTGGCAAGCACAGATACGCAGTATTTT | - | TRBV6-2/TRBV6-3 | - | TRBJ2-3
CASSPRREGEQFF | TGTGCCAGCAGCCCCCGGAGGGAGGGTGAGCAGTTCTTC | TRBD2 | TRBV14 | - | TRBJ2-1
CSVGEVDFPGYTF | TGCAGCGTTGGGGAGGTGGACTTCCCGGGCTACACCTTC | - | TRBV29-1 | - | TRBJ1-2
CASRPGNTGELFF | TGTGCCAGCAGGCCAGGGAACACCGGGGAGCTGTTTTTT | - | TRBV6-6 | - | TRBJ2-2
CASNSGATGELFF | TGTGCCAGTAACTCAGGGGCCACCGGGGAGCTGTTTTTT | - | TRBV19 | - | TRBJ2-2
CASSEDPTVFNSPLHF | TGTGCCAGCAGTGAAGACCCGACAGTTTTTAATTCACCCCTCCACTTT | - | TRBV6-1 | - | TRBJ1-6
CASSPRTASDEQYF | TGTGCCAGCAGCCCACGGACTGCGAGCGACGAGCAGTACTTC | - | TRBV9 | - | TRBJ2-7
CASSLGTGGPSPRVTQYF | TGTGCCAGCAGCTTAGGAACGGGGGGGCCATCGCCGCGTGTTACGCAGTATTTT | TRBD2 | TRBV7-7 | - | TRBJ2-3
CASSLSGGGKTYEQYF | TGTGCCAGCTCCCTCTCGGGGGGAGGCAAGACCTACGAGCAGTACTTC | TRBD2 | TRBV18 | - | TRBJ2-7
CASTAADRGVTIYF | TGTGCCAGTACCGCCGCCGACAGGGGAGTTACCATATATTTT | TRBD1 | TRBV19 | - | TRBJ1-3
CASSLGQFATNEKLFF | TGTGCCAGCAGCTTAGGACAGTTTGCAACTAATGAAAAACTGTTTTTT | - | TRBV7-9 | - | TRBJ1-4
CASSLVGGAREKLFF | TGTGCCAGCAGCCTCGTCGGAGGGGCGAGGGAAAAACTGTTTTTT | - | TRBV11-2 | - | TRBJ1-4
CASSAGGGARGTQYF | TGTGCCAGCAGCGCTGGCGGGGGGGCCAGGGGGACCCAGTACTTC | TRBD2 | TRBV9 | few | TRBJ2-5
CASSPGQEDQPQHF | TGCGCCAGCAGCCCTGGACAGGAAGATCAGCCCCAGCATTTT | TRBD1 | TRBV5-1 | - | TRBJ1-5
CASRRDTGGVSYEQYF | TGTGCCAGTAGAAGAGATACAGGGGGAGTCTCCTACGAGCAGTACTTC | TRBD1 | TRBV19 | - | TRBJ2-7
CASSTHRDRVPEAFF | TGTGCCAGCAGCACCCACCGGGACAGGGTGCCTGAAGCTTTCTTT | TRBD1 | TRBV7-6 | few | TRBJ1-1
CASSAPGPNSPLHF | TGTGCCAGTAGTGCCCCCGGTCCTAATTCACCCCTCCACTTT | - | TRBV19 | - | TRBJ1-6
CASSPTGNQPQHF | TGTGCCAGCTCACCGACAGGGAATCAGCCCCAGCATTTT | TRBD1 | TRBV18 | few | TRBJ1-5
CASSQRDRDYNEQFF | TGTGCCAGCAGCCAACGAGACAGGGACTACAATGAGCAGTTCTTC | TRBD1 | TRBV3-1/TRBV3-2 | - | TRBJ2-1
CASRDRGVPEAFF | TGTGCCAGCAGAGACAGGGGCGTCCCTGAAGCTTTCTTT | TRBD1 | TRBV3-1/TRBV3-2 | - | TRBJ1-1
CASSPGTSAREQYF | TGTGCCAGCAGTCCCGGGACTAGCGCGCGAGAGCAGTACTTC | TRBD2 | TRBV2 | - | TRBJ2-7
CASTPGQAYNEQFF | TGTGCCAGCACTCCGGGACAGGCCTACAATGAGCAGTTCTTC | TRBD1 | TRBV2 | - | TRBJ2-1
CASSLSGLAAYEQYF | TGTGCCAGCAGCTTATCGGGACTAGCGGCCTACGAGCAGTACTTC | TRBD2 | TRBV7-9 | few | TRBJ2-7
CASSSTGGAPGEQYF | TGTGCCAGCAGCTCTACAGGGGGAGCCCCGGGGGAGCAGTACTTC | TRBD1 | TRBV11-3 | - | TRBJ2-7
CASRTGVNNQPQHF | TGTGCCAGCCGGACAGGGGTCAACAATCAGCCCCAGCATTTT | TRBD1 | TRBV19 | once | TRBJ1-5
CASSFLGGGYTF | TGTGCCAGCAGTTTCCTGGGGGGAGGCTACACCTTC | - | TRBV12-3/TRBV12-4 | - | TRBJ1-2
CASSLRSGSRNEQFF | TGTGCCAGCAGCTTGCGAAGCGGGAGTCGGAATGAGCAGTTCTTC | TRBD2 | TRBV5-8 | - | TRBJ2-1
CASSQEGVTGDQYF | TGTGCCAGCAGCCAAGAAGGTGTAACAGGAGACCAGTACTTC | - | TRBV3-1/TRBV3-2 | - | TRBJ2-5